A selection of T cell receptor beta chains follows, all from one sample in a study of T cells in tumors after PD-1 blockade. Sequencing was performed with immunoSEQ multiplex PCR; in TCRdb, only in-frame clones are kept and a portion is missing. The data show around 13,000 clones, nearly 65% seen once. This material consisted of tumor tissue, taken before anti-PD-1 treatment. The receptors here all came from a human donor with cutaneous squamous cell carcinoma. Each CDR3 is given with its conserved first and last residue. D genes are given only for firm matches. Part of the rows lack a size; the others show once, few, many or a class for expanded clones.

size: NA
J: TRBJ2-1
D: TRBD1
V: TRBV19
DNA: TGTGCCAGTAGCCTACAGGGGGCTTCCTACAATGAGCAGTTCTTC
CDR3: CASSLQGASYNEQFF

size: NA
J: TRBJ2-3
D: NA
V: TRBV7-2
DNA: TGTGCCAGCAGCTTATTTCGTGGCACAGATACGCAGTATTTT
CDR3: CASSLFRGTDTQYF

size: NA
J: TRBJ2-1
D: NA
V: TRBV12-3/TRBV12-4
DNA: TGTGCCAGCAGTTCGGGGATCTACAATGAGCAGTTCTTC
CDR3: CASSSGIYNEQFF

size: NA
J: TRBJ2-1
D: TRBD2
V: TRBV27
DNA: TGTGCCAGCAGTGGCGTCCTAGCGGGAGGTCGCAATGAGCAGTTCTTC
CDR3: CASSGVLAGGRNEQFF

size: few
J: TRBJ2-1
D: NA
V: TRBV12-3/TRBV12-4
DNA: TGTGCCAGCAGTTTGGGGGATGAGCAGTTCTTC
CDR3: CASSLGDEQFF

size: few
J: TRBJ2-7
D: NA
V: TRBV19
DNA: TGTGCCAGTAGTAACGCAGGCCGGAGGTACGAGCAGTACTTC
CDR3: CASSNAGRRYEQYF

size: NA
J: TRBJ1-2
D: NA
V: TRBV7-9
DNA: TGTGCCAGCACCCTTAGGATGGGGGGGCAGGACTATGGCTACACCTTC
CDR3: CASTLRMGGQDYGYTF

size: once
J: TRBJ2-3
D: NA
V: TRBV15
DNA: TGTGCCACCAGCAGATCCGATACCGATACGCAGTATTTT
CDR3: CATSRSDTDTQYF

size: once
J: TRBJ2-1
D: TRBD1
V: TRBV4-2
DNA: TGTGCCAGCGGGGACAGGTCGGGCAATGAGCAGTTCTTC
CDR3: CASGDRSGNEQFF

size: few
J: TRBJ2-7
D: NA
V: TRBV2
DNA: TGTGCCATCCACTTACAGGGCAGTGGGTACGAGCAGTACTTC
CDR3: CAIHLQGSGYEQYF

size: few
J: TRBJ2-2
D: TRBD1
V: TRBV5-1
DNA: TGCGCCAGCAGCTTGGCCGGGACAGGCATCAACACCGGGGAGCTGTTTTTT
CDR3: CASSLAGTGINTGELFF

size: medium-sized
J: TRBJ1-2
D: TRBD1
V: TRBV6-1
DNA: TGTGCCAGCAGTGACCACGGGACAGCGGACTATGGCTACACCTTC
CDR3: CASSDHGTADYGYTF

size: NA
J: TRBJ2-3
D: NA
V: TRBV4-3
DNA: TGCGCCAGCAGCCAAGTAGAAGGAATCGTTGATACGCAGTATTTT
CDR3: CASSQVEGIVDTQYF

size: few
J: TRBJ1-2
D: TRBD1
V: TRBV6-5
DNA: TGTGCCAGCAGAAGGGACAGGGATTTGGGGGGCTACACCTTC
CDR3: CASRRDRDLGGYTF

size: NA
J: TRBJ2-7
D: TRBD2
V: TRBV6-6
DNA: TGTGCCAGCAGTTATGCGGGGGGAGGAGAGCAGTACTTC
CDR3: CASSYAGGGEQYF

size: NA
J: TRBJ2-3
D: NA
V: TRBV3-1/TRBV3-2
DNA: TGTGCCAGCAGCCTCGCAGGTACGCAGTATTTT
CDR3: CASSLAGTQYF

size: once
J: TRBJ2-5
D: NA
V: TRBV12-5
DNA: TGTGCTAGTGGTTTGGTAAGAGGCAAGGGGGTGCGAGAGACCCAGTACTTC
CDR3: CASGLVRGKGVRETQYF

size: NA
J: TRBJ1-5
D: TRBD1
V: TRBV6-6
DNA: TGTGCCAGCAGCTTCACAGGGGTTCAGCCCCAGCATTTT
CDR3: CASSFTGVQPQHF

size: once
J: TRBJ1-1
D: TRBD1
V: TRBV3-1/TRBV3-2
DNA: TGTGCCAGCAGGCTACAGGGGGCCAGCACTGAAGCTTTCTTT
CDR3: CASRLQGASTEAFF

size: medium-sized
J: TRBJ2-5
D: NA
V: TRBV10-3
DNA: TGTGCCATCAGCGACCCCCAAGAGACCCAGTACTTC
CDR3: CAISDPQETQYF

size: NA
J: TRBJ2-5
D: TRBD2
V: TRBV24-1
DNA: TGTGCCACCAGTGAGGCCGGGACTAGCGGGTTAGAGACCCAGTACTTC
CDR3: CATSEAGTSGLETQYF

size: NA
J: TRBJ2-7
D: TRBD2
V: TRBV18
DNA: TGTGCCAGCTCACTAGGACTAGCGGGGGACCACCAGCAGTACTTC
CDR3: CASSLGLAGDHQQYF

size: NA
J: TRBJ1-3
D: NA
V: TRBV3-1/TRBV3-2
DNA: TGTGCCAGCAGCCAAGATCTAGGGGCAGCGGGAAACACCATATATTTT
CDR3: CASSQDLGAAGNTIYF

size: NA
J: TRBJ1-6
D: NA
V: TRBV4-2
DNA: TGTGCCAGCAGCCAATCCACGAATTCACCCCTCCACTTT
CDR3: CASSQSTNSPLHF

size: NA
J: TRBJ1-4
D: NA
V: TRBV14
DNA: TGTGCCAGCAGCCGTGGGACCTCAGGGTCCGTAAGAGCAACTAATGAAAAACTGTTTTTT
CDR3: CASSRGTSGSVRATNEKLFF

size: few
J: TRBJ2-2
D: NA
V: TRBV18
DNA: TGTGCCAGCTCACCATTCGGTTGGGTTTTTCGCGTCGAGAACACCGGGGAGCTGTTTTTT
CDR3: CASSPFGWVFRVENTGELFF

size: few
J: TRBJ1-3
D: NA
V: TRBV19
DNA: TGTGCCATTCGTCCAGGATCCTCTGGAAACACCATATATTTT
CDR3: CAIRPGSSGNTIYF

size: NA
J: TRBJ1-4
D: NA
V: TRBV5-6
DNA: TGTGCCAGCAGCCACATACTCGATTCGGATGAAAAACTGTTTTTT
CDR3: CASSHILDSDEKLFF

size: NA
J: TRBJ2-3
D: NA
V: TRBV9
DNA: TGTGCCAGCAGCGTAGGTCGCAGGGGCGCAACAGATACGCAGTATTTT
CDR3: CASSVGRRGATDTQYF

size: medium-sized
J: TRBJ2-7
D: TRBD1
V: TRBV27
DNA: TGTGCCAGCAGACGTTACAGGGGGCTATTAGGCGAGCAGTACTTC
CDR3: CASRRYRGLLGEQYF

size: medium-sized
J: TRBJ2-5
D: TRBD2
V: TRBV5-4
DNA: TGTGCCAGCAGCTTGGCCGGGCGGGGGCAAGAGACCCAGTACTTC
CDR3: CASSLAGRGQETQYF

size: NA
J: TRBJ1-2
D: NA
V: TRBV28
DNA: TGTGCCAGCAGGGGGATTAACTATGGCTACACCTTC
CDR3: CASRGINYGYTF

size: NA
J: TRBJ2-1
D: NA
V: TRBV11-2
DNA: TGTGCCACCGGGACTCACGGGGATGAGCAGTTCTTC
CDR3: CATGTHGDEQFF

size: NA
J: TRBJ2-1
D: NA
V: TRBV5-6
DNA: TGTGCCAGCAGCTTAAACGGGGCCGGGTTCTTC
CDR3: CASSLNGAGFF

size: few
J: TRBJ2-5
D: NA
V: TRBV6-4
DNA: TGTGCCAGCAATCTAAAGACGGAGGGGGAGACCCAGTACTTC
CDR3: CASNLKTEGETQYF

size: once
J: TRBJ2-7
D: NA
V: TRBV3-1/TRBV3-2
DNA: TGTGCCAGCAGCCAATTCCAGAATTACGAGCAGTACTTC
CDR3: CASSQFQNYEQYF

size: NA
J: TRBJ2-7
D: NA
V: TRBV7-8
DNA: TGTGCCAGCAGCCAAATAGCAGTTTCCTACGAGCAGTACTTC
CDR3: CASSQIAVSYEQYF